This T cell receptor beta chain was documented in a study of control samples from healthy donors and cancer patients. There are 15 residues in the CDR3. Germline V gene sequence: CDR1 MDHEN, CDR2 SYDVKM. V shed 5 bases and J 3 bases; nucleotides not matched to a gene: 9. Generated by immunoSEQ multiplex PCR, the TCRdb table keeps only in-frame clones and is missing some. The table shows 85,000 to 95,000 clones, with roughly nine tenths occurring only once. The clonotype was recovered from a woman in her 30s in good health. This chain links TRBV28 with TRBJ2-5; the match to TRBD2 covers 7 bases. Sequences were obtained from blood. In DNA form, the CDR3 reads TGTGCCAGCAGTCCCATAGGGGCGGGGGAAGAGACCCAGTACTTC. Translated, it gives CASSPIGAGEETQYF.